One and the same sample provided the 23 T cell receptor beta chains below, sequenced in a study of T cells expressing NK-cell markers. One entry per CDR3 protein, without DNA, is what TCRdb gives after re-calling the 5' RACE reads. In total, the table holds 250,000 or so distinct CDR3 sequences. Sequencing was carried out using blood T cells: a sorted CD56 or NKG2C T cell subset, CD4+ or CD8+ T cells, or bulk PBMC T cells (not recorded which). The source of these receptors is a woman aged 18 to 75 in good health.

The chain carries TRBV12-3 or TRBV12-4 and TRBJ1-3. The CDR3 spans 12 residues. The CDR3 loop reads CASSSTGNTIYF.

The chain recombines TRBV20-1 with TRBJ2-1; with no DNA, the TCRdb D assignment of TRBD2 cannot be verified. The CDR3 is 17 amino acids. Germline lookup yields CDR1 DFQATT and CDR2 SNEGSKA (reference sequence). The CDR3 here is CSAHPGLAGGPGDEQFF.

V usage is TRBV4-3 and J usage is TRBJ2-3; there is no DNA to check the TCRdb D call of TRBD2. CDR1 and CDR2 from the germline V gene are LGHNA and YSLEER. CDR3 length: 15 residues. This CDR3 is CASSQSGVSTDTQYF.

The chain carries TRBV12-3 or TRBV12-4 and TRBJ1-4; checking the TCRdb D call of TRBD1 is not possible without DNA. The CDR3 consists of 14 residues. CDR3 residues: CASSPWRGVEKLFF.

The chain joins TRBV9 to TRBJ2-3; the TRBD2 assignment by TCRdb is unverifiable without DNA. CDR3 length: 21 residues. The germline V gene has CDR1 SGDLS and CDR2 YYNGEE. The CDR3 is CASSVESPSGRALFPTDTQYF.

The chain combines TRBV5-6 with TRBJ2-5; checking the TCRdb D call of TRBD2 is not possible without DNA. The CDR3 has 16 residues. Germline V gene lookup returns CDR1 SGHDT and CDR2 YYEEEE. The CDR3 region is CASSFFSGLPQETQYF.

This chain links TRBV30 with TRBJ2-2; the D gene TCRdb calls, TRBD2, cannot be checked with no DNA. Germline CDR1 reads GTSNPN; CDR2 reads SVGIG (reference sequence). The CDR3 runs to 14 residues. CDR3 loop: CAWTSGANAGELFF.

The V gene is TRBV9, the J gene TRBJ2-3; TCRdb calls TRBD1, which cannot be checked without DNA. Germline V lookup: CDR1 SGDLS, CDR2 YYNGEE. This CDR3 spans 13 amino acids. The CDR3 is CASSVLGRDTQYF.

The rearrangement links TRBV5-4 to TRBJ2-5; TCRdb's D gene call, TRBD1, goes unchecked for lack of DNA. CDR1 SGHNT and CDR2 YYREEE come from the germline V gene (reference sequence). CDR3 length: 15 amino acids. CDR3 region: CASIPGTGGGETQYF.

V gene TRBV6-6 combines with J gene TRBJ2-3. Germline V gene lookup returns CDR1 MNHNY and CDR2 SVGAGI (reference sequence). CDR3 length: 13 residues. CDR3 in amino acids: CASSYTRTDTQYF.

The gene calls are TRBV5-1 and TRBJ2-2. The germline CDR1 and CDR2 sequences are SGHRS and YFSETQ. The CDR3 has 15 residues. The CDR3 loop reads CASSLEALSTGELFF.

This rearrangement joins TRBV4-2 to TRBJ1-1. The CDR3 consists of 13 residues. CDR1 is LGHNA and CDR2 is YNFKEQ in the germline V gene. CDR3 residues: CASSQDLPSEAFF.

V is TRBV11-2 and J is TRBJ2-7; TCRdb names TRBD2, which stays unverified in the absence of DNA. CDR1 and CDR2 from the germline V gene are SGHAT and FQNNGV. The CDR3 sequence is 16 residues long. The CDR3 is CASSPRTSGNGGEQYF.

V gene TRBV12-3 or TRBV12-4 combines with J gene TRBJ2-2. CDR3 length equals 14 residues. The CDR3 reads CASRTYGTTGELFF.

The chain links TRBV12-3 or TRBV12-4 to TRBJ2-1; TCRdb lists TRBD2, though no DNA is available to test this call. The CDR3 runs 13 residues. This chain's CDR3 is CASLQRSYNEQFF.

The CDR3 spells CASSLSTEQYF. The chain links TRBV5-4 to TRBJ2-7. The CDR3 extends over 11 amino acids. Per germline, CDR1 SGHNT and CDR2 YYREEE (reference sequence). The variable domain in full, completed from reference TRBV5-4 and TRBJ2-7, reads ETGVTQSPTHLIKTRGQQVTLRCSSQSGHNTVSWYQQALGQGPQFIFQYYREEENGRGNFPPRFSGLQFPNYSSELNVNALELDDSALYLCASSLSTEQYFGPGTRLTVT.

V gene TRBV24-1 combines with J gene TRBJ2-2; there is no DNA to check the TCRdb D call of TRBD1. Germline lookup yields CDR1 KGHDR and CDR2 SFDVKD. The CDR3 contains 15 residues. The CDR3 loop reads CATSKRGASGGELFF.

CDR3 region: CASSLFGGETQYF. This rearrangement joins TRBV7-2 to TRBJ2-5; TCRdb's D call, TRBD1, is unchecked because there is no DNA. Germline CDR1 is SGHTA and CDR2 is FQGNSA. The CDR3 is 13 amino acids.

The CDR3: CASSQGDRLEPQHF. The genes are TRBV4-3 and TRBJ1-5; checking the TCRdb D call of TRBD1 is not possible without DNA. Germline CDR1 and CDR2: LGHNA and YSLEER. This CDR3 region has 14 residues.

The chain combines TRBV9 with TRBJ1-2; TCRdb designates TRBD1, a call that cannot be tested without DNA. The CDR3 is made up of 14 amino acids. Germline V gene lookup returns CDR1 SGDLS and CDR2 YYNGEE. CDR3 protein: CARFDRLDNYGYTF.

This chain uses TRBV12-3 or TRBV12-4 with TRBJ2-1; the D gene TCRdb calls, TRBD1, cannot be checked with no DNA. The CDR3 extends over 15 amino acids. The CDR3 here is CASSGQTLMANEQFF.

This rearrangement joins TRBV28 to TRBJ2-7; TCRdb's D call, TRBD1, is unchecked because there is no DNA. The length of the CDR3 is 16 residues. In germline, CDR1 is MDHEN, CDR2 SYDVKM. The CDR3: CASSFVGQGPVGEQYF. The whole variable domain, remainder taken from reference TRBV28 and TRBJ2-7, is DVKVTQSSRYLVKRTGEKVFLECVQDMDHENMFWYRQDPGLGLRLIYFSYDVKMKEKGDIPEGYSVSREKKERFSLILESASTNQTSMYLCASSFVGQGPVGEQYFGPGTRLTVT.

The V call is TRBV6-1, the J call TRBJ2-1; with no DNA, the TCRdb D assignment of TRBD2 cannot be verified. The germline V gene encodes CDR1 MNHNS and CDR2 SASEGT. This CDR3 is 14 amino acids long. The CDR3 is CASSGLAGALEQFF.